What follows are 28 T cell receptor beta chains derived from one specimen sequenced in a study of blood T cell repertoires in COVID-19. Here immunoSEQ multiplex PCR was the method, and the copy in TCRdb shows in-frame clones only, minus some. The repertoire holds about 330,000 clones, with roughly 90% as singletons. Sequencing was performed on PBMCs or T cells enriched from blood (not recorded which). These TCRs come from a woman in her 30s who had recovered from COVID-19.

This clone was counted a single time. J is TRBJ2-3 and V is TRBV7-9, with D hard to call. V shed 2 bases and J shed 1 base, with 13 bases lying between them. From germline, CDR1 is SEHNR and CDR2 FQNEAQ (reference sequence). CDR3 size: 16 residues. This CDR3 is CASSLLSRRGTDTQYF. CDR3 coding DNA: TGTGCCAGCAGCTTACTTTCCCGCCGGGGCACAGATACGCAGTATTTT.

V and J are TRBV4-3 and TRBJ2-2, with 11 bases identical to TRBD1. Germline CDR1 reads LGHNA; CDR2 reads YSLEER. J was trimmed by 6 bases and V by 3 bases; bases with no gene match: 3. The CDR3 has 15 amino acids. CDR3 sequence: CASSQQDRGPGELFF. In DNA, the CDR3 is TGCGCCAGCAGCCAGCAGGACAGGGGGCCCGGGGAGCTGTTTTTT.

The CDR3 here is CASTRGEGCEQFF. DNA of the CDR3: TGTGCCAGCACCCGAGGGGAGGGGTGTGAGCAGTTCTTC. This rearrangement joins TRBV21-1 to TRBJ2-1; TRBD2, the table's D call, was not compared with the DNA. TRBV21-1 is a pseudogene locus. The CDR3 is 13 residues long.

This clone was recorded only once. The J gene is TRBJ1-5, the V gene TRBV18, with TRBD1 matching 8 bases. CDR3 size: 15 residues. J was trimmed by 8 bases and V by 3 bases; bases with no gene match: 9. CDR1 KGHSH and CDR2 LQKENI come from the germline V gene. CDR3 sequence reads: CASSPGSGGFEPQHF. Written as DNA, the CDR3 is TGTGCCAGCTCACCTGGATCAGGGGGCTTTGAGCCCCAGCATTTT.

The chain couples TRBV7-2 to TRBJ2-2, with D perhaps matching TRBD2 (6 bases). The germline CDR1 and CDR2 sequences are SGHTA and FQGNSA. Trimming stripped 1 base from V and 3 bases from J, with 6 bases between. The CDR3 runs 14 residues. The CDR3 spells CASSLGGDTGELFF. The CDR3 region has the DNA TGTGCCAGCAGCTTAGGGGGGGACACCGGGGAGCTGTTTTTT.

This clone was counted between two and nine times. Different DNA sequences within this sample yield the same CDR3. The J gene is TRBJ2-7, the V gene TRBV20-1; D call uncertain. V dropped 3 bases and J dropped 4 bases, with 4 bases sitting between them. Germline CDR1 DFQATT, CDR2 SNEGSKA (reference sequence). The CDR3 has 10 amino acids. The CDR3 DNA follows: TGCAGTGCTAGCAGATACGAGCAGTACTTC. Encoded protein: CSASRYEQYF.

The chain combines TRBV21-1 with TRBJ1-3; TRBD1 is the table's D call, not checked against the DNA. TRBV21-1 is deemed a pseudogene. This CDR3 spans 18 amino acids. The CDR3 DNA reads TGTGCCAGCAGCAAAGCCGGGACAGGGGCATTCTCTGGAAACACCATATATTTT. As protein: CASSKAGTGAFSGNTIYF.

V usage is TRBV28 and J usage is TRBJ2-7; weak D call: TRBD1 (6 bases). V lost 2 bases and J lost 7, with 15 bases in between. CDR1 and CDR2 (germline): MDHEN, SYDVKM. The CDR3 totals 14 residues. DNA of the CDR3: TGTGCCAGCAGTTTAAGGACAGCGAGGGGGGAGCAGTACTTC. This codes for CASSLRTARGEQYF.

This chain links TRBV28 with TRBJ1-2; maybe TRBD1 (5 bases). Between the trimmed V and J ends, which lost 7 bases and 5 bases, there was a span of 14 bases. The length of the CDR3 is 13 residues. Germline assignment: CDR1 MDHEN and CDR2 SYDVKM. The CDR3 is CASKPGTVYGYTF. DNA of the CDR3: TGTGCCAGCAAGCCCGGGACTGTATATGGCTACACCTTC.

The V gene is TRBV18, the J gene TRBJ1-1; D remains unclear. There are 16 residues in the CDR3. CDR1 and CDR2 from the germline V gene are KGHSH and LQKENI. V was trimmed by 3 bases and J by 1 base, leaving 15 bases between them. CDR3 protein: CASSPERVAPNTEAFF. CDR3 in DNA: TGTGCCAGCTCACCCGAGAGGGTGGCGCCGAACACTGAAGCTTTCTTT.

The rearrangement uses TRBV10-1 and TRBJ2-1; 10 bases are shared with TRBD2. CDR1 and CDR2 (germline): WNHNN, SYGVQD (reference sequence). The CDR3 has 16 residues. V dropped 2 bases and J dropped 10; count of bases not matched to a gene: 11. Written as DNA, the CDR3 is TGCGCCAGCAGTGAGGTAGGGATAGCGGGAGGCCGGGAGCAGTTCTTC. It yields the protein CASSEVGIAGGREQFF.

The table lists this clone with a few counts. CDR3 protein: CASSLEGNEQYF. CDR3 sequence (DNA): TGTGCCAGCAGCCTTGAGGGCAACGAGCAGTACTTC. The chain links TRBV7-9 to TRBJ2-7, with D possibly being TRBD2 (5 bases). This CDR3 has 12 residues. V lost 5 bases and J 5 bases, leaving 10 bases between the germline ends. Germline-derived CDR1 and CDR2 are SEHNR and FQNEAQ (reference sequence). Looking up the rest from reference TRBV7-9 and TRBJ2-7 gives the full variable domain: DTGVSQNPRHKITKRGQNVTFRCDPISEHNRLYWYRQTLGQGPEFLTYFQNEAQLEKSRLLSDRFSAERPKGSFSTLEIQRTEQGDSAMYLCASSLEGNEQYFGPGTRLTVT.

The CDR3 region is CASGGQGEKLFF. As DNA, the CDR3 is TGTGCCAGCGGAGGACAGGGGGAAAAACTGTTTTTT. This chain uses TRBV28 with TRBJ1-4, with TRBD1 identical over 9 bases. The CDR3 loop spans 12 amino acids. From germline, CDR1 is MDHEN and CDR2 SYDVKM. J gave up 8 bases and V 8 bases, and 3 bases lay outside the gene matches.

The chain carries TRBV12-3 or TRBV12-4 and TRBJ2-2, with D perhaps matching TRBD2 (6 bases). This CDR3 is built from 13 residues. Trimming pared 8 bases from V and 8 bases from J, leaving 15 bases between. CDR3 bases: TGTGCCAGCCTCGGTATGCGGGGAGGGGAGCTGTTTTTT. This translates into CASLGMRGGELFF.

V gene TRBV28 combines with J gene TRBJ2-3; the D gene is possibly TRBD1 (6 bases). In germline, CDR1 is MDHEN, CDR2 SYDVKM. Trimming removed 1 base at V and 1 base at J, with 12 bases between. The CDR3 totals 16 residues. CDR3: CASSLYPAGGTDTQYF. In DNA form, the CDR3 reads TGTGCCAGCAGTTTATACCCGGCAGGGGGCACAGATACGCAGTATTTT.

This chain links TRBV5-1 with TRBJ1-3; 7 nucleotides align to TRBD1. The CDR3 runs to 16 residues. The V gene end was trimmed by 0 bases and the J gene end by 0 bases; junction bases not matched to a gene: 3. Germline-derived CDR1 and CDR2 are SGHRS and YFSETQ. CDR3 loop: CASSLETGYSGNTIYF. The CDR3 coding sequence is TGCGCCAGCAGCTTGGAGACAGGGTACTCTGGAAACACCATATATTTT.

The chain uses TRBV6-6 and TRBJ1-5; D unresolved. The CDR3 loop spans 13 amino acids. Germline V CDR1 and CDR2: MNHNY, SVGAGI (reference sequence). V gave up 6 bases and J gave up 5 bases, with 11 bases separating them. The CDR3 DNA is TGTGCCAGCAGAAAACAAGGAGATCAGCCCCAGCATTTT. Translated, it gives CASRKQGDQPQHF.

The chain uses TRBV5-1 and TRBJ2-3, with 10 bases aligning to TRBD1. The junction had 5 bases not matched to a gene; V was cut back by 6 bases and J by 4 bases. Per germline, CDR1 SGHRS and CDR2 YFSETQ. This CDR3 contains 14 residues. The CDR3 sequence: CASTKGQGADTQYF. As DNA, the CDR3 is TGCGCCAGCACTAAAGGACAGGGGGCAGATACGCAGTATTTT.

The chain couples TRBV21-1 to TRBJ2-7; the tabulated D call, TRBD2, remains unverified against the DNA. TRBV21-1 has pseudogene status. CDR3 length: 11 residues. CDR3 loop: CANPGGNEQYF. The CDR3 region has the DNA TGTGCCAACCCCGGGGGGAACGAGCAGTACTTC.

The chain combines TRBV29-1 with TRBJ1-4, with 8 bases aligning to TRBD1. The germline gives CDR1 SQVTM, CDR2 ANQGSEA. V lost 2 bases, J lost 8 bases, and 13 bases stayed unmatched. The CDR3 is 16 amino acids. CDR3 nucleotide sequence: TGCAGCGTTGAATCGTTTGGTGTCAGGGGGCGCGAAAAACTGTTTTTT. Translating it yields CSVESFGVRGREKLFF.

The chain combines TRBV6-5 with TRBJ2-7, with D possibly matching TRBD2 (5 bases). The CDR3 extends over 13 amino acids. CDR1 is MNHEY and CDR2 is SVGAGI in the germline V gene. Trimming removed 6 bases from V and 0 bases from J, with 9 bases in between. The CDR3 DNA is TGTGCCAGCAGGGACTTCAACTCCTACGAGCAGTACTTC. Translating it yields CASRDFNSYEQYF.

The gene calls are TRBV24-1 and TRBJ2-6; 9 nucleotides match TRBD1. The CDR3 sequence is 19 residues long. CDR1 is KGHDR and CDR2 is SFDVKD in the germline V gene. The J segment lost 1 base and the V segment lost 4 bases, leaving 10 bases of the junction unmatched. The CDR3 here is CATSDPGQGELSGANVLTF. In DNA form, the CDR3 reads TGTGCCACCAGTGACCCGGGACAGGGTGAGCTATCTGGGGCCAACGTCCTGACTTTC.

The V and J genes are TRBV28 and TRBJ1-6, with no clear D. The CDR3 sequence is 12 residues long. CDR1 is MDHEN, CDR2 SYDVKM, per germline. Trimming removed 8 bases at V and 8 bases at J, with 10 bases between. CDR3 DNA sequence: TGTGCCAGCGGGCCAGTATATTCACCCCTCCACTTT. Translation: CASGPVYSPLHF.

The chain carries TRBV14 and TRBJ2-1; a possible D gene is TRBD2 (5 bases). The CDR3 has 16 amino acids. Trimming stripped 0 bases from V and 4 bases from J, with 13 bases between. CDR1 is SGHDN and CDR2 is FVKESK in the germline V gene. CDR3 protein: CASSQDKEVQYNEQFF. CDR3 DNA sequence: TGTGCCAGCAGCCAAGATAAGGAGGTTCAGTACAATGAGCAGTTCTTC.

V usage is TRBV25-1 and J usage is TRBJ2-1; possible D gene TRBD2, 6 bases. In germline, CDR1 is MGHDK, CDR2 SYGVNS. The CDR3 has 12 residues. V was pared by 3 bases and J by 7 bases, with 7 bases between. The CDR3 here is CASSDGGNEQFF. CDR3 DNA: TGTGCCAGCAGTGACGGAGGGAATGAGCAGTTCTTC.

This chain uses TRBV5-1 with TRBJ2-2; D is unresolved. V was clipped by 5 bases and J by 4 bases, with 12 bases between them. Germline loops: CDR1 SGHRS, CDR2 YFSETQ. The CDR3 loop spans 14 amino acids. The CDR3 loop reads CASRLSQSTGELFF. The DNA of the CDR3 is TGCGCCAGCAGGCTGTCACAGAGCACCGGGGAGCTGTTTTTT.

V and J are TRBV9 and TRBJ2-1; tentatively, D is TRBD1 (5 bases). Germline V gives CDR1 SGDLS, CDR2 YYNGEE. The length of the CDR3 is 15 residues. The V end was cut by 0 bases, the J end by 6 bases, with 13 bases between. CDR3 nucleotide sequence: TGTGCCAGCAGCGTAGGGGGCTCATTAGGCAATGAGCAGTTCTTC. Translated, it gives CASSVGGSLGNEQFF.

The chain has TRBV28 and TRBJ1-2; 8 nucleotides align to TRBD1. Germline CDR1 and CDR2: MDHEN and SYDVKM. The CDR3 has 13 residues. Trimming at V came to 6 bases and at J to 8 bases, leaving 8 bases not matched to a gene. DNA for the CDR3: TGTGCCAGCAGCCCTGGACAGGGAGGAGGCTACACCTTC. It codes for CASSPGQGGGYTF.